Listed below are T cell receptor beta chains from one sample, sequenced in a study of T-cell reconstitution after alpha-beta-depleted transplantation in children. TCRdb reprocessed the PCR reads via MiXCR and lists one record per CDR3 protein. The sample comprises roughly 500,000 distinct CDR3 sequences, about 33% of which are singletons, and around 2.5% rests with the top ten. Sequenced material: PBMCs from the stem cell graft donor, taken from the stem cell graft. These receptors were obtained from a human donor who donated a stem cell graft to a child with aplastic anemia. Each CDR3 is given with its conserved first and last residue. Fields, in order: J gene, V gene, D gene, clone size, CDR3 protein, CDR3 DNA. A D gene is named only where the DNA matches it firmly. Size tells how often a clone was seen (once, few, many) or the class of an expanded clone, and some rows leave it out.

TRBJ2-3 TRBV30 - - CAWSFPTNTDTQYF TGTGCCTGGAGTTTCCCTACCAACACAGATACGCAGTATTTT
TRBJ1-5 TRBV12-3/TRBV12-4 - many CASSLGAGNQPQHF TGTGCCAGCAGTTTGGGGGCGGGCAATCAGCCCCAGCATTTT
TRBJ1-2 TRBV19 TRBD1 - CASSPDRGRHGYTF TGTGCCAGTAGCCCGGACAGGGGAAGGCATGGCTACACCTTC
TRBJ2-2 TRBV2 - - CASRGERAGELFF TGTGCCAGCAGGGGGGAAAGGGCCGGGGAGCTGTTTTTT
TRBJ2-1 TRBV18 TRBD2 - CASSRSSGTSGVNEQFF TGTGCCAGCTCACGCTCCTCCGGGACTAGCGGGGTTAATGAGCAGTTCTTC
TRBJ2-3 TRBV7-2 TRBD2 - CASSLVSLSGSTDTQYF TGTGCCAGCAGCTTAGTATCCCTTAGCGGGAGCACAGATACGCAGTATTTT
TRBJ1-2 TRBV5-6 - - CASSLGKSYGYTF TGTGCCAGCAGCTTGGGCAAGAGCTATGGCTACACCTTC
TRBJ1-1 TRBV5-1 TRBD1 once CASSFVQGSGTEAFF TGCGCCAGCAGCTTCGTACAGGGGAGCGGCACTGAAGCTTTCTTT
TRBJ2-7 TRBV9 TRBD2 - CASSVVGSGAEQYF TGTGCCAGCAGCGTAGTAGGCAGCGGGGCCGAGCAGTACTTC
TRBJ2-5 TRBV9 TRBD2 - CASSAGVAGAAQETQYF TGTGCCAGCAGCGCTGGGGTAGCGGGAGCAGCCCAAGAGACCCAGTACTTC
TRBJ1-5 TRBV7-9 - - CASSLAPQQPQHF TGTGCCAGCAGCTTAGCGCCCCAGCAGCCCCAGCATTTT
TRBJ2-1 TRBV9 - few CASSVTQGGGPDEQFF TGTGCCAGCAGCGTCACGCAGGGGGGAGGGCCCGATGAGCAGTTCTTC
TRBJ2-3 TRBV6-5 - - CASSFPTLATSTDTQYF TGTGCCAGCAGTTTTCCCACTTTGGCAACAAGCACAGATACGCAGTATTTT
TRBJ2-2 TRBV7-3 TRBD1 few CASSLSPLTGANTGELFF TGTGCCAGCAGCTTAAGTCCCTTGACAGGGGCAAACACCGGGGAGCTGTTTTTT
TRBJ2-3 TRBV5-6 - - CASSFLRADTQYF TGTGCCAGCAGCTTTCTGAGGGCAGATACGCAGTATTTT
TRBJ2-2 TRBV5-1 TRBD1 - CASSPTPGQGTGELFF TGCGCCAGCAGCCCAACACCGGGACAGGGAACCGGGGAGCTGTTTTTT
TRBJ1-4 TRBV11-2 TRBD1 few CASRQGTSNEKLFF TGTGCCAGTAGACAGGGAACGTCTAATGAAAAACTGTTTTTT
TRBJ2-3 TRBV7-2 - - CASSQPSVGGGTDTQYF TGTGCCAGCAGCCAGCCCTCTGTCGGCGGGGGCACAGATACGCAGTATTTT
TRBJ2-1 TRBV14 - - CASSHLPGAIYNEQFF TGTGCCAGCAGCCATTTACCGGGGGCCATCTACAATGAGCAGTTCTTC
TRBJ2-1 TRBV5-6 - few CASSFKSSYNEQFF TGTGCCAGCAGCTTCAAGAGCTCCTACAATGAGCAGTTCTTC
TRBJ2-1 TRBV7-2 TRBD2 few CASSFGRGNNEQFF TGTGCCAGCAGCTTCGGGCGGGGGAACAATGAGCAGTTCTTC
TRBJ2-1 TRBV5-4 - - CASSLAQGPYNEQFF TGTGCCAGCAGCTTGGCACAGGGACCCTACAATGAGCAGTTCTTC
TRBJ2-1 TRBV7-9 - - CASSPDFYNEQFF TGTGCCAGCAGCCCGGACTTTTACAATGAGCAGTTCTTC
TRBJ2-2 TRBV12-3/TRBV12-4 - - CASSPRSRAAGELFF TGTGCCAGCAGTCCGCGATCTCGGGCAGCCGGGGAGCTGTTTTTT
TRBJ1-1 TRBV20-1 - - CSARTETEAFF TGCAGTGCTAGGACAGAAACTGAAGCTTTCTTT
TRBJ2-1 TRBV4-3 - - CASSQEGSLGGDEQFF TGCGCCAGCAGCCAAGAAGGCTCCCTCGGTGGTGATGAGCAGTTCTTC
TRBJ1-1 TRBV5-6 - few CASSLVTVNTEAFF TGTGCCAGCAGCTTGGTCACGGTGAACACTGAAGCTTTCTTT
TRBJ2-6 TRBV9 TRBD2 few CASSVAPGGSGANVLTF TGTGCCAGCAGCGTGGCCCCGGGGGGCTCTGGGGCCAACGTCCTGACTTTC
TRBJ2-7 TRBV20-1 TRBD2 - CSAPPTSGFYEQYF TGCAGTGCTCCCCCGACTAGCGGATTCTACGAGCAGTACTTC
TRBJ2-3 TRBV5-1 TRBD1 few CASSDSGTEYTDTQYF TGCGCCAGCAGCGATTCCGGGACAGAGTACACAGATACGCAGTATTTT
TRBJ2-3 TRBV7-2 TRBD2 few CASSLARLAGEGAQYF TGTGCCAGCAGCTTAGCACGACTAGCGGGCGAAGGGGCGCAGTATTTT
TRBJ2-3 TRBV15 TRBD2 - CATRGGTDTQYF TGTGCCACCAGGGGGGGGACAGATACGCAGTATTTT
TRBJ1-3 TRBV29-1 TRBD1 few CSVALGQDSGNTIYF TGCAGCGTTGCATTGGGACAGGACTCTGGAAACACCATATATTTT
TRBJ2-1 TRBV27 - - CASSRLRGNEQFF TGTGCCAGCAGTAGACTAAGGGGGAATGAGCAGTTCTTC
TRBJ1-5 TRBV7-8 - - CASRRTANQPQHF TGTGCCAGCAGGCGGACGGCTAATCAGCCCCAGCATTTT
TRBJ1-3 TRBV7-2 - - CASSLDSLTGNTIYF TGTGCCAGCAGCTTAGACAGCCTGACTGGAAACACCATATATTTT
TRBJ2-3 TRBV5-4 TRBD2 - CASSSLLAGRSDTQYF TGTGCCAGCAGCTCCCTCCTAGCGGGAAGGTCAGATACGCAGTATTTT
TRBJ2-7 TRBV11-2 TRBD2 once CASSSRISTSGRAYEQYF TGTGCCAGCAGCTCCAGAATATCGACTAGCGGGAGGGCCTACGAGCAGTACTTC
TRBJ2-1 TRBV20-1 TRBD2 few CSARVAGGPNEQFF TGCAGTGCTAGAGTAGCGGGAGGGCCAAATGAGCAGTTCTTC
TRBJ2-2 TRBV7-2 - few CASSLVGLLYTGELFF TGTGCCAGCAGCTTAGTTGGACTGTTGTACACCGGGGAGCTGTTTTTT
TRBJ2-1 TRBV27 TRBD2 - CASSSFRAGGLAGNEQFF TGTGCCAGCAGTTCATTCAGAGCGGGGGGACTAGCGGGCAATGAGCAGTTCTTC
TRBJ2-5 TRBV19 TRBD2 - CASTSSGKGETQYF TGTGCCAGTACGTCTAGCGGAAAAGGAGAGACCCAGTACTTC
TRBJ1-1 TRBV6-5 TRBD1 - CASSSRTGGDHTEAFF TGTGCCAGCAGTTCTCGGACAGGGGGCGATCACACTGAAGCTTTCTTT
TRBJ2-3 TRBV7-8 - - CASSIGGMADTQYF TGTGCCAGCAGCATAGGGGGAATGGCAGATACGCAGTATTTT
TRBJ1-2 TRBV12-3/TRBV12-4 - - CASSGVAERDLGYGYTF TGTGCCAGCAGCGGCGTGGCTGAGAGGGATTTAGGCTATGGCTACACCTTC
TRBJ1-2 TRBV6-5 - few CASSYSSGDYGYTF TGTGCCAGCAGTTACTCGTCCGGTGACTATGGCTACACCTTC
TRBJ2-7 TRBV6-2/TRBV6-3 - - CASSRTGTHSYEQYF TGTGCCAGCAGCCGAACAGGTACCCACTCCTACGAGCAGTACTTC
TRBJ2-3 TRBV7-7 TRBD1 - CASSSGGIGDTQYF TGTGCCAGCAGTTCAGGGGGTATCGGGGATACGCAGTATTTT
TRBJ2-1 TRBV7-3 TRBD2 - CASSLTGTSGSGSNEQFF TGTGCCAGCAGCCTAACGGGGACTAGCGGGAGTGGGTCGAATGAGCAGTTCTTC
TRBJ2-7 TRBV6-4 TRBD2 - CARKEGLAGVENEQYF TGTGCCAGGAAGGAGGGACTAGCGGGAGTCGAGAACGAGCAGTACTTC
TRBJ2-7 TRBV9 - few CASSVGDGTYEQYF TGTGCCAGCAGCGTAGGGGACGGAACCTACGAGCAGTACTTC
TRBJ2-3 TRBV2 - - CATDGPHGTDTQYF TGTGCCACCGACGGTCCACACGGCACAGATACGCAGTATTTT
TRBJ1-1 TRBV5-6 - - CASSLFDRTNTEAFF TGTGCCAGCAGCTTATTTGACAGGACTAACACTGAAGCTTTCTTT
TRBJ1-2 TRBV15 TRBD1 - CATKLPGQGTGSYGYTF TGTGCCACCAAGCTACCGGGACAGGGGACAGGGTCCTATGGCTACACCTTC
TRBJ1-2 TRBV7-9 - few CASSSGGPTYGYTF TGTGCCAGCAGCTCTGGGGGGCCTACCTATGGCTACACCTTC
TRBJ2-5 TRBV6-5 TRBD1 few CASSSTGTGLRKETQYF TGTGCCAGCAGTTCCACCGGGACAGGGTTGAGGAAGGAGACCCAGTACTTC
TRBJ2-5 TRBV29-1 - - CSVEDLWDTGETQYF TGCAGCGTTGAAGATCTATGGGACACTGGGGAGACCCAGTACTTC
TRBJ2-1 TRBV6-2/TRBV6-3 TRBD2 few CASRGLAFDEQFF TGTGCCAGCAGGGGACTAGCGTTTGATGAGCAGTTCTTC
TRBJ2-1 TRBV20-1 TRBD2 - CSAHGTTLYNEQFF TGCAGTGCTCACGGGACTACCCTCTACAATGAGCAGTTCTTC